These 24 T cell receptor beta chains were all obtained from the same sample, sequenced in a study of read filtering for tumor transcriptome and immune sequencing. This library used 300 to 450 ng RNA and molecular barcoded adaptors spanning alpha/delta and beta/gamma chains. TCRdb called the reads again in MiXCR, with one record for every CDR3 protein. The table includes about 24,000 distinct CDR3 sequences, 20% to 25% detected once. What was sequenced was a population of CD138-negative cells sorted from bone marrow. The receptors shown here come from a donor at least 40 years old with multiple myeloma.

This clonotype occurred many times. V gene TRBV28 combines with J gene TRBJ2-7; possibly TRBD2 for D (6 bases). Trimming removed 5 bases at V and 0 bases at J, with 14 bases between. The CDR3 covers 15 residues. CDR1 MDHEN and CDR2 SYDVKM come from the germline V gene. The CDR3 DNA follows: TGTGCCAGCAGTACCGGGACTCCTAGCTCCTACGAGCAGTACTTC. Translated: CASSTGTPSSYEQYF.

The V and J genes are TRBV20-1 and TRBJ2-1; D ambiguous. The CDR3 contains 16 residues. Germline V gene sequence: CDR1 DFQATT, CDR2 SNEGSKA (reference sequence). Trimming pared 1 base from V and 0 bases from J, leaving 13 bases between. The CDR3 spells CSARGASASSYNEQFF. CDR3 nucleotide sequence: TGCAGTGCTAGAGGAGCCAGCGCAAGCTCCTACAATGAGCAGTTCTTC.

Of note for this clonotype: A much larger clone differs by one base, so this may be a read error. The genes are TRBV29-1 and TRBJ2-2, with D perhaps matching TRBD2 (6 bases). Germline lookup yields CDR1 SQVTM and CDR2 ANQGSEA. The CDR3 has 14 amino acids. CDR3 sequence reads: CSVAGTLNTEELFF. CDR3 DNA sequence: TGCAGCGTTGCCGGGACTCTGAACACCGAGGAGCTGTTTTTT.

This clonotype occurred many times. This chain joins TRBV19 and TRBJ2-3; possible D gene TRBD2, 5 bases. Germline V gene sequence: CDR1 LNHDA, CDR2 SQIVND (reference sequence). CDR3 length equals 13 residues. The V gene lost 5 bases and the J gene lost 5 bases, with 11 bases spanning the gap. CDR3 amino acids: CASSQIGEDTQYF. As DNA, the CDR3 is TGTGCCAGTAGTCAGATCGGGGAAGATACGCAGTATTTT.

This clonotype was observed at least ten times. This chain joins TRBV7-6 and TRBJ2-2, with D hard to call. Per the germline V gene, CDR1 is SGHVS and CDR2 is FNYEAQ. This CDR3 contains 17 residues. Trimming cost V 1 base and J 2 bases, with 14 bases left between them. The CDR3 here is CASSLVRGESNTGELFF. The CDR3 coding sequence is TGTGCCAGCAGCTTAGTCAGAGGAGAGTCAAACACCGGGGAGCTGTTTTTT.

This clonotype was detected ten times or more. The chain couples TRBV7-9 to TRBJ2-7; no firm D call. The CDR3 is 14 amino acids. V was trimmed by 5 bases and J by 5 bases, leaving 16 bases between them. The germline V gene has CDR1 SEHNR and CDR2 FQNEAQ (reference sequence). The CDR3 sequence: CASSPQADVDEQYF. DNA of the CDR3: TGTGCCAGCAGCCCCCAAGCCGACGTCGACGAGCAGTACTTC. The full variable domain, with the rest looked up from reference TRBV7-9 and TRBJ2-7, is DTGVSQNPRHKITKRGQNVTFRCDPISEHNRLYWYRQTLGQGPEFLTYFQNEAQLEKSRLLSDRFSAERPKGSFSTLEIQRTEQGDSAMYLCASSPQADVDEQYFGPGTRLTVT.

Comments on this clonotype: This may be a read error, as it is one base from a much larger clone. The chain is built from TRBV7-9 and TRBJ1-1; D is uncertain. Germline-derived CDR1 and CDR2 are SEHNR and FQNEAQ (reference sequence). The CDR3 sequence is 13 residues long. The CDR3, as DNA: TGTGCCCGCAGCTTAGGAGGGAACACTGAAGCTTTCTTT. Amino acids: CARSLGGNTEAFF.

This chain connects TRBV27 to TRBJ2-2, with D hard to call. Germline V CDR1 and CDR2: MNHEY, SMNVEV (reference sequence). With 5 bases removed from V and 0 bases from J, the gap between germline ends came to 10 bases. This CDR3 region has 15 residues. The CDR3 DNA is TGTGCCAGCAGTCCTTTCTTCGCGAACACCGGGGAGCTGTTTTTT. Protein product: CASSPFFANTGELFF.

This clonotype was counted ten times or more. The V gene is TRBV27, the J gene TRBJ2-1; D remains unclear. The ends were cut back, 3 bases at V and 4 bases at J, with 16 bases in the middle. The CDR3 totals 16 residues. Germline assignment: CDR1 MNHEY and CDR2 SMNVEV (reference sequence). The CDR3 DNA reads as TGTGCCAGCAGTTTGCCCTATGGAAAAGGGTACAATGAGCAGTTCTTC. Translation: CASSLPYGKGYNEQFF.

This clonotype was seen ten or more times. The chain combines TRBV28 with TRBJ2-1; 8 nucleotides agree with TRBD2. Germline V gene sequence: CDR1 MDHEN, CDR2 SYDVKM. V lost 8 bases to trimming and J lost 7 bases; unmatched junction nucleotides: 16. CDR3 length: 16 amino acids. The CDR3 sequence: CASSYEVAGTRNEQFF. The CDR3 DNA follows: TGTGCCAGCTCCTATGAGGTAGCGGGAACACGAAATGAGCAGTTCTTC.

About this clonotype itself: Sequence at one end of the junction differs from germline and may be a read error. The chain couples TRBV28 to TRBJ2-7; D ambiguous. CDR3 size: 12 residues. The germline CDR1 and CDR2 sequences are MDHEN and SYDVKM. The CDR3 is CASSQGRYEQCF. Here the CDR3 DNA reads TGTGCCAGCAGTCAAGGTCGCTACGAGCAATGCTTC.

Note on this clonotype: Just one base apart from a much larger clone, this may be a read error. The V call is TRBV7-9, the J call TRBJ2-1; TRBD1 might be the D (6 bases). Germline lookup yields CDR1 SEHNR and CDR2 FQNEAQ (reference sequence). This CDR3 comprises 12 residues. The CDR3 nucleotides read TGTGCCAGCAGCGTGGGGACATATGAGCGGTTCTTC. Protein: CASSVGTYERFF.

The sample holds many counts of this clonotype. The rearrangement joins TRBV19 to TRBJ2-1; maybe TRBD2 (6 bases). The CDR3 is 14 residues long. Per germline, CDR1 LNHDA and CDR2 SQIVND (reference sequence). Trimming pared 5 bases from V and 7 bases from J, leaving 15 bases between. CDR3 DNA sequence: TGTGCCAGTAGTCTTCTGACTAGTATAAATGAGCAGTTCTTC. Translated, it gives CASSLLTSINEQFF.

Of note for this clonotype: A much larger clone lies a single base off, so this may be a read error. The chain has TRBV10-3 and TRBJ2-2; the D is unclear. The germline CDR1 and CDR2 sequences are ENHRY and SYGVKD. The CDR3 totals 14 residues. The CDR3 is CAVSAISLSGELFF. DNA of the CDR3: TGTGCCGTCAGTGCGATTAGCTTGAGCGGGGAGCTGTTTTTT.

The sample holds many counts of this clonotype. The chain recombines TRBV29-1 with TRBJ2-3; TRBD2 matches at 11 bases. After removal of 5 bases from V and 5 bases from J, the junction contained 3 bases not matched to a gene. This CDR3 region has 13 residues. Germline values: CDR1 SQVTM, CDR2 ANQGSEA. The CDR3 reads CSVPGLAGDTQYF. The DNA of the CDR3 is TGCAGCGTTCCCGGACTAGCGGGAGATACGCAGTATTTT.

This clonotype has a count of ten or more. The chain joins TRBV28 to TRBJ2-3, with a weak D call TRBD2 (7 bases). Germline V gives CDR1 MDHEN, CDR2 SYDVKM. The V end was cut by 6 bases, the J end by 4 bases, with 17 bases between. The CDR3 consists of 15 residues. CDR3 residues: CASSPGGAEADTQYF. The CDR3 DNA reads TGTGCCAGCAGCCCTGGGGGGGCGGAAGCAGATACGCAGTATTTT.

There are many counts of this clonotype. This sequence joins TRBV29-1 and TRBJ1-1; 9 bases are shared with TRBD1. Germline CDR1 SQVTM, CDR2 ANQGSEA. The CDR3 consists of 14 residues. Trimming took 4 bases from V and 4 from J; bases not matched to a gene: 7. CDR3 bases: TGCAGCGTTGGTGGACAGGGGAGGAGCACTGAAGCTTTCTTT. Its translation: CSVGGQGRSTEAFF.

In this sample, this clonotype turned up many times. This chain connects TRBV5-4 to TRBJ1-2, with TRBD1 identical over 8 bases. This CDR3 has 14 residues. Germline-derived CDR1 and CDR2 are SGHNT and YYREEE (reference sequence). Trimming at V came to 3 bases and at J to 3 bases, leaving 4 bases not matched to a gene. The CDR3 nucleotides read TGTGCCAGCAGCTCTCCGGGACAGGACTATGGCTACACCTTC. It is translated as CASSSPGQDYGYTF.

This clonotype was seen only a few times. CDR3 residues: CASSPAGSGANVLTF. The CDR3 DNA follows: TGTGCCAGCAGCCCCGCGGGGTCTGGGGCCAACGTCCTGACTTTC. The genes are TRBV5-4 and TRBJ2-6, with D possibly being TRBD2 (6 bases). Trimming pared 4 bases from V and 1 base from J, leaving 9 bases between. Germline values: CDR1 SGHNT, CDR2 YYREEE (reference sequence). The CDR3 length is 15 residues.

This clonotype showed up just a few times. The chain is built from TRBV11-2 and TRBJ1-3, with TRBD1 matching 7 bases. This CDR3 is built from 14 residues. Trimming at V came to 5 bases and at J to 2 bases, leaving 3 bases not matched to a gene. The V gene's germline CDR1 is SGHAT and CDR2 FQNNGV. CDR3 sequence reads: CASSPGTAGNTIYF. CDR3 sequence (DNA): TGTGCCAGCAGCCCGGGGACAGCTGGAAACACCATATATTTT.

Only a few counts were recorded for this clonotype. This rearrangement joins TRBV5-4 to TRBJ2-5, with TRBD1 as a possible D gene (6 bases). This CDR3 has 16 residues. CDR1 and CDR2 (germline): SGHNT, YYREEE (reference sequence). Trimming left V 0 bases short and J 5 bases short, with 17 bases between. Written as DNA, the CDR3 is TGTGCCAGCAGCTTGGGGGGGCGGAGCGAGGGGGAGACCCAGTACTTC. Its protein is CASSLGGRSEGETQYF.

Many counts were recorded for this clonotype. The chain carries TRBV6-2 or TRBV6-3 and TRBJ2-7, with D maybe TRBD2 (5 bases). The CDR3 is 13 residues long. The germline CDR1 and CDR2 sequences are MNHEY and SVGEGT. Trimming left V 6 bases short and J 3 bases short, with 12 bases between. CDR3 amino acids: CASRGIASYEQYF. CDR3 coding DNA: TGTGCCAGCAGGGGGATAGCGAGCTACGAGCAGTACTTC.

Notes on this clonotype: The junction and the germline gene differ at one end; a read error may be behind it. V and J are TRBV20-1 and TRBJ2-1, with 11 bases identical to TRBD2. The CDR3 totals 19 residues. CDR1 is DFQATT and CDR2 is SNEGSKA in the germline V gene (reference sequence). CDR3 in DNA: TGCAGTGCTAGAGATACTACTAGCGGGAGACTAGGATCCTACAATGAGCAGCTCTTC. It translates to CSARDTTSGRLGSYNEQLF.

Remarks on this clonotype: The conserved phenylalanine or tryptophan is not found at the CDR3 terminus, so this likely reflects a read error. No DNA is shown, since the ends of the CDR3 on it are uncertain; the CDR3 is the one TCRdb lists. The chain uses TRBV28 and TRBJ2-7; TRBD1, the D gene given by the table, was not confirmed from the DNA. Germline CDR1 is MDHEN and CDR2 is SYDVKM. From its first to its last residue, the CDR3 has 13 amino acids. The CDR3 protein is CASRDRVSYELYL.